A selection of T cell receptor beta chains follows, all from one sample in a study of neurological immune-mediated disorders. TCRdb analysed the 5' RACE reads with MiXCR anew, one entry per CDR3 protein. The table lists roughly 38,000 distinct CDR3 sequences, around 10% of them singletons. Material: PBMCs. These receptors all stem from a man aged 55 to 70 with HTLV-1-associated myelopathy (HAM/TSP). Both conserved end residues are part of each CDR3. A D gene is named only where the DNA matches it firmly. Clone size appears in some rows only: once, few, many, or a class for an expanded clone.

v_gene,d_gene,abundance,j_gene,CDR3aa,CDR3nt
TRBV5-6,NA,many,TRBJ1-1,CASSSQGPLEAFF,TGTGCCAGCAGCTCCCAGGGGCCCCTTGAAGCTTTCTTT
TRBV7-2,TRBD2,many,TRBJ2-7,CASSSRGLAGVAEQYF,TGTGCCAGCAGCTCAAGGGGCCTAGCGGGAGTCGCCGAGCAGTACTTC
TRBV9,TRBD2,many,TRBJ2-1,CASSVSGTSPKRPYNEQFF,TGTGCCAGCAGCGTAAGCGGGACTAGCCCGAAGAGGCCCTACAATGAGCAGTTCTTC
TRBV5-1,NA,NA,TRBJ2-1,CASSLGQTSYNEQFF,TGCGCCAGCAGCTTGGGGCAGACCTCCTACAATGAGCAGTTCTTC
TRBV6-5,NA,many,TRBJ1-6,CASSYPGENSPLHF,TGTGCCAGCAGTTACCCCGGAGAGAATTCACCCCTCCACTTT
TRBV7-6,TRBD1,many,TRBJ2-7,CASSLGPDRAAEQYF,TGTGCCAGCAGCTTAGGTCCGGACAGGGCGGCCGAGCAGTACTTC
TRBV9,NA,many,TRBJ2-5,CASSPQGGRETQYF,TGTGCCAGCAGCCCCCAGGGGGGGCGGGAGACCCAGTACTTC
TRBV7-2,NA,once,TRBJ2-4,CASSLGTCGAQNIQYF,TGTGCCAGCAGCTTAGGGACGTGTGGGGCACAAAACATTCAGTACTTC
TRBV6-5,NA,NA,TRBJ2-1,CASRSGADEQFF,TGTGCCAGCAGGTCCGGAGCCGACGAGCAGTTCTTC
TRBV24-1,NA,many,TRBJ2-1,CATSGPRAASSYNEQFF,TGTGCCACCAGTGGCCCCAGGGCAGCAAGCTCCTACAATGAGCAGTTCTTC
TRBV28,NA,many,TRBJ1-1,CASSLRDGVQAFF,TGTGCCAGCAGTTTACGGGACGGAGTTCAAGCTTTCTTT
TRBV5-1,TRBD2,many,TRBJ2-3,CASSQGLALDTQYF,TGCGCCAGCAGTCAGGGACTAGCTTTGGATACGCAGTATTTT
TRBV4-1,NA,many,TRBJ2-7,CASSPSGGSSYEQYF,TGCGCCAGCAGCCCGTCCGGGGGAAGCTCCTACGAGCAGTACTTC
TRBV6-6,NA,many,TRBJ2-7,CASRDPQGEQYF,TGTGCCAGCAGGGACCCCCAAGGCGAGCAGTACTTC
TRBV5-1,NA,NA,TRBJ1-1,CASSFSHMDTEAFF,TGCGCCAGCAGCTTCAGTCACATGGACACTGAAGCTTTCTTT
TRBV9,TRBD1,many,TRBJ1-5,CASSMSGGPQPQHF,TGTGCCAGCTCTATGTCAGGGGGCCCTCAGCCCCAGCATTTT
TRBV18,NA,once,TRBJ2-3,CASSPGPDTQYF,TGTGCCAGCTCACCAGGCCCAGATACGCAGTATTTT
TRBV20-1,NA,many,TRBJ2-1,CSARETGDAEQFF,TGCAGTGCTAGAGAAACGGGGGATGCTGAGCAGTTCTTC
TRBV7-3,NA,NA,TRBJ2-7,CAPGARRSYEQYF,TGTGCCCCCGGGGCTAGGAGGTCCTACGAGCAGTACTTC
TRBV6-6,TRBD2,many,TRBJ2-1,CASNKGLAVYNEQFF,TGTGCCAGCAACAAGGGACTAGCGGTATACAATGAGCAGTTCTTC
TRBV12-3/TRBV12-4,NA,medium-sized,TRBJ2-1,CASSFRAGPSRNEQFF,TGTGCCAGCAGTTTCAGGGCGGGCCCCTCCCGGAATGAGCAGTTCTTC
TRBV7-2,NA,NA,TRBJ2-3,CASSTLTGRPTQCTQYF,TGTGCCAGCAGCACCTTGACAGGCCGACCAACCCAGTGTACGCAGTATTTT
TRBV9,NA,many,TRBJ1-2,CASSVRALNNYGYTF,TGTGCCAGCAGCGTAAGGGCCCTTAATAACTATGGCTACACCTTC
TRBV7-2,NA,many,TRBJ2-7,CASSLDSLGVREQYF,TGTGCCAGCAGCTTAGATTCCCTCGGGGTAAGGGAGCAGTACTTC
TRBV28,NA,many,TRBJ2-7,CASRTVYEQYF,TGTGCCAGCAGAACTGTCTACGAGCAGTACTTC
TRBV3-1,TRBD1,many,TRBJ2-3,CASSHYLKTGFTDTQYF,TGTGCCAGCAGCCACTACTTGAAGACAGGGTTCACAGATACGCAGTATTTT
TRBV25-1,TRBD1,many,TRBJ2-1,CASSAPGTGHNEQFF,TGTGCCAGCAGTGCGCCCGGGACAGGGCACAATGAGCAGTTCTTC
TRBV3-1,TRBD2,many,TRBJ2-7,CASSQGAGGPYEQYF,TGTGCCAGCAGCCAAGGAGCGGGAGGACCCTACGAGCAGTACTTC
TRBV7-3,NA,many,TRBJ2-1,CASSLTGGDRNEQFF,TGTGCCAGCAGCTTAACCGGGGGAGATAGAAATGAGCAGTTCTTC
TRBV7-8,NA,many,TRBJ1-3,CASSKDPQELVSGNTIYF,TGTGCCAGCAGCAAGGATCCACAGGAACTCGTCTCTGGAAACACCATATATTTT
TRBV5-1,TRBD1,many,TRBJ1-2,CASSFGRGRGYTF,TGCGCCAGCAGCTTTGGCAGGGGGCGAGGCTACACCTTC
TRBV5-5,TRBD2,medium-sized,TRBJ2-1,CASSLGAGAYNEQFF,TGTGCCAGCAGCTTGGGAGCGGGAGCCTACAATGAGCAGTTCTTC
TRBV7-8,NA,many,TRBJ2-1,CASSRSERGEQFF,TGTGCCAGCAGCCGAAGCGAAAGAGGAGAGCAGTTCTTC
TRBV5-1,TRBD1,many,TRBJ2-3,CASSPDRGGDTQYF,TGCGCCAGCAGCCCGGACAGGGGAGGAGATACGCAGTATTTT
TRBV10-3,NA,many,TRBJ2-6,CAISESGPGANVLTF,TGTGCCATCAGTGAGTCGGGGCCTGGGGCCAACGTCCTGACTTTC
TRBV2,TRBD1,many,TRBJ2-2,CASSKQQGIAGELFF,TGTGCCAGCAGTAAGCAACAGGGGATCGCCGGGGAGCTGTTTTTT
TRBV7-8,NA,many,TRBJ1-4,CASSFLGGSNEKLFF,TGTGCCAGCAGCTTTTTAGGAGGGTCTAATGAAAAACTGTTTTTT
TRBV14,TRBD1,many,TRBJ1-3,CASSPSGTGGNTIYF,TGTGCCAGCAGCCCCTCTGGGACAGGTGGAAACACCATATATTTT
TRBV29-1,NA,few,TRBJ2-7,CSVGRTTESGEQYF,TGCAGCGTTGGTAGGACAACCGAATCGGGGGAGCAGTACTTC
TRBV28,NA,many,TRBJ2-7,CASSSPGDKAHEQYF,TGTGCCAGCAGTTCGCCGGGGGATAAAGCCCACGAGCAGTACTTC
TRBV20-1,NA,many,TRBJ2-5,CSALRTVRETQYF,TGCAGTGCTTTACGGACAGTAAGGGAGACCCAGTACTTC
TRBV7-8,TRBD1,many,TRBJ1-5,CASSQRQGGQPQHF,TGTGCCAGCAGCCAACGACAGGGCGGTCAGCCCCAGCATTTT
TRBV20-1,TRBD1,many,TRBJ2-5,CSAPIQGFRETQYF,TGCAGTGCTCCAATACAGGGGTTCAGGGAGACCCAGTACTTC
TRBV6-6,NA,many,TRBJ2-7,CASNPRATPGEQYF,TGTGCCAGCAACCCCCGGGCGACACCAGGGGAGCAGTACTTC
TRBV29-1,TRBD2,many,TRBJ2-1,CSVEVPSGSHYNEQFF,TGCAGCGTTGAAGTTCCAAGCGGGAGTCACTACAATGAGCAGTTCTTC
TRBV4-1,TRBD2,many,TRBJ2-5,CASSPGTSGRKTQYF,TGCGCCAGCAGCCCAGGCACTAGCGGCAGAAAAACCCAGTACTTC
TRBV18,NA,many,TRBJ1-1,CASSPTQGWLDTEAFF,TGTGCCAGCTCACCTACGCAGGGTTGGCTCGACACTGAAGCTTTCTTT
TRBV5-1,TRBD1,many,TRBJ2-7,CASSLRTGEFYEQYF,TGCGCCAGCAGCTTGAGAACAGGGGAATTTTACGAGCAGTACTTC
TRBV7-2,NA,many,TRBJ2-1,CASSLSGDEQFF,TGTGCCAGCAGCCTTTCTGGGGATGAGCAGTTCTTC
TRBV7-3,NA,medium-sized,TRBJ2-3,CASSLTGIRDTQYF,TGTGCCAGCAGCTTGACGGGGATAAGAGATACGCAGTATTTT
TRBV9,TRBD2,many,TRBJ2-6,CASSGVAGGFAGANVLTF,TGTGCCAGCAGTGGGGTAGCGGGAGGATTTGCTGGGGCCAACGTCCTGACTTTC
TRBV9,TRBD2,many,TRBJ2-7,CASSAEGLAGPYEQYF,TGTGCCAGCAGCGCCGAGGGACTAGCGGGACCCTACGAGCAGTACTTC
TRBV28,TRBD1,many,TRBJ2-2,CASMSGQGIPKNTGELFF,TGTGCCAGCATGTCGGGACAGGGGATTCCCAAGAACACCGGGGAGCTGTTTTTT